The rows below give T cell receptor beta chains drawn from one sample of a study of cytomegalovirus exposure and HLA in healthy donors. The data were produced by immunoSEQ multiplex PCR, yet TCRdb's version contains in-frame clones alone and is incomplete. Of under 150,000 clones in the sample, 70% to 85% were seen once. Sequencing was performed on PBMCs. The origin of the receptors is a woman aged 55-70 years in good health and CMV-seropositive. CDR3s include the opening cysteine and the closing phenylalanine or tryptophan. The D gene is left open where the match is weak. Clone size is given for some rows only: seen once, a few or many times, or a class if the clone is expanded.

d_call,clone_size,v_call,j_call,cdr3_nt,cdr3_aa
NA,NA,TRBV19,TRBJ2-7,TGTGCCAGTAGTCAGGGATCCCGGAGCTCCTACGAGCAGTACTTC,CASSQGSRSSYEQYF
TRBD2,NA,TRBV7-9,TRBJ2-3,TGTGCCAGCAGCCCCCTAGCGGGGGGCCCCGGAGATACGCAGTATTTT,CASSPLAGGPGDTQYF
NA,NA,TRBV29-1,TRBJ1-1,TGCAGCTCCCAAGGGACGAGGGACTCGACTGAAGCTTTCTTT,CSSQGTRDSTEAFF
NA,once,TRBV11-2,TRBJ1-2,TGTGCCAGCAGCTTAGGGGGCGGCAGGGGCGCGGTGGGCTACACCTTC,CASSLGGGRGAVGYTF
TRBD2,many,TRBV6-6,TRBJ2-7,TGTGCCAGCAGTTACTTGCTAGCGGGGACTAACGAGCAGTACTTC,CASSYLLAGTNEQYF
TRBD1,NA,TRBV6-6,TRBJ1-5,TGTGCCAGCCATAGGGGACAGTTCAATCAGCCCCAGCATTTT,CASHRGQFNQPQHF
NA,NA,TRBV2,TRBJ1-2,TGTGCCAGCAGTGATTCAGGGCGCTACACCTTC,CASSDSGRYTF
NA,few,TRBV28,TRBJ1-2,TGTGCCATTGCGGGGGCGTGGTATGGCTACACCTTC,CAIAGAWYGYTF
TRBD1,NA,TRBV7-9,TRBJ1-1,TGTTCCAGCAGCTTAGGGGGCGGTGTTGAAGCTTTCTTT,CSSSLGGGVEAFF
NA,NA,TRBV19,TRBJ1-2,TGTGCCAGCCTTCGGGGATGGGGCTACACCTTC,CASLRGWGYTF
NA,NA,TRBV4-1,TRBJ1-4,TGCGCCAGCAGCCATCCCCCTGGGCAGACTAATGAAAAACTGTTTTTT,CASSHPPGQTNEKLFF
TRBD1,few,TRBV7-6,TRBJ2-2,TGTGCCAGCAGCTTAGGACAGGGGAACACCGGGGAGCTGTTTTTT,CASSLGQGNTGELFF
NA,NA,TRBV10-3,TRBJ1-4,TGTGCCATCAGTGACGGGGGGACATCTACAAGGGGTGAAAAACTGTTTTTT,CAISDGGTSTRGEKLFF
NA,NA,TRBV7-3,TRBJ2-7,TGTGCCAGCACCCTTATGCAGGGTCCTTACGAGCAGTACTTC,CASTLMQGPYEQYF
NA,few,TRBV19,TRBJ2-7,TGTGCCAGTAGTCCATCGGGGAACGAGCAGTACTTC,CASSPSGNEQYF
TRBD1,once,TRBV11-3,TRBJ2-3,TGTGCCAGCAGCATCGGGACAGGGGGCGGCACAGATACGCAGTATTTT,CASSIGTGGGTDTQYF
TRBD1,NA,TRBV2,TRBJ1-1,TGTGCCGCACACGACAGGGTAAACACTGAAGCTTTCTTT,CAAHDRVNTEAFF
TRBD1,NA,TRBV6-6,TRBJ2-7,TGTGCCAGCAGGGGACAGGGGGTTGGATACGAGCAGTACTTC,CASRGQGVGYEQYF
TRBD1,NA,TRBV27,TRBJ1-1,TGTGCCAGCATCCCGGGACAGCCCTTAAACACTGAAGCTTTCTTT,CASIPGQPLNTEAFF
NA,few,TRBV5-4,TRBJ1-4,TGTGCCAGCAGCTTGCGCGAGAATGAAAAACTGTTTTTT,CASSLRENEKLFF
NA,NA,TRBV11-3,TRBJ2-2,TGTGCCAGCAGCCCTAACAGGAACACCGGGGAGCTGTTTTTT,CASSPNRNTGELFF
TRBD1,NA,TRBV9,TRBJ2-7,TGTGCCAGCAGCGTAGATTGGGGACAGAGGGCTTGGGAGCAGTACTTC,CASSVDWGQRAWEQYF
TRBD1,NA,TRBV6-5,TRBJ1-1,TGTGCCAGCAGTTACTCGTACAGGGGGGACACTGAAGCTTTCTTT,CASSYSYRGDTEAFF
NA,NA,TRBV9,TRBJ1-1,TGTGCCAGCAGCGCTGGGCAACTCCCCATGAACACTGAAGCTTTCTTT,CASSAGQLPMNTEAFF
TRBD2,NA,TRBV5-1,TRBJ2-1,TGCGCCAGCAGCTTGACTAGCGGGGGGCCCTCTACCTACAATGAGCAGTTCTTC,CASSLTSGGPSTYNEQFF
TRBD1,NA,TRBV11-2,TRBJ2-1,TGTGCCAGCAGCTTCGACAGGGAAGGGTCCTACAATGAGCAGTTCTTC,CASSFDREGSYNEQFF
NA,NA,TRBV5-1,TRBJ2-5,TGCGCCAGCAGCTTGCCTAGCGTAGAGACCCAGTACTTC,CASSLPSVETQYF
NA,NA,TRBV18,TRBJ1-1,TGTGCCAGCTCACCTACAGCGGGGGGATCTGAAGCTTTCTTT,CASSPTAGGSEAFF
NA,NA,TRBV11-2,TRBJ2-7,TGTGCCAGCAGCTTAGATCCCGTTTACGAGCAGTACTTC,CASSLDPVYEQYF
TRBD1,NA,TRBV4-1,TRBJ1-2,TGCGCCAGCAGCCAACCGACGGAGGGGGCCTATGGCTACACCTTC,CASSQPTEGAYGYTF
TRBD1,NA,TRBV10-2,TRBJ1-5,TGCGCCAGCAGTGAGGAGACAGGGTCAAGCAATCAGCCCCAGCATTTT,CASSEETGSSNQPQHF
NA,NA,TRBV27,TRBJ2-5,TGTGCCAGCAGTCTATCCAATTCTGGGGAGCAGTACTTC,CASSLSNSGEQYF
TRBD2,NA,TRBV4-1,TRBJ2-5,TGCGCCAGCAGCTTCCCACCCACTAGCGGGGGGCCCCAAGAGACCCAGTACTTC,CASSFPPTSGGPQETQYF
NA,few,TRBV5-1,TRBJ2-5,TGCGCCAGCAGCTTCCCCGAGACAGGACAAGAGACCCAGTACTTC,CASSFPETGQETQYF
TRBD2,NA,TRBV10-1,TRBJ2-2,TGCGCCAGCAGTGAGAGCGGGAAGCTGTTTTTT,CASSESGKLFF
NA,NA,TRBV6-1,TRBJ2-5,TGTGCCACCACTGCGACATACCATCAAGAGACCCAGTACTTC,CATTATYHQETQYF
TRBD1,NA,TRBV29-1,TRBJ1-5,TGCAGCGTTGTAGGGACAGGCAATCAGCCCCAGCATTTT,CSVVGTGNQPQHF
NA,NA,TRBV7-2,TRBJ2-3,TGTGCCAGCAGCTTAAACTACCTCAGCACAGATACGCAGTATTTT,CASSLNYLSTDTQYF
TRBD2,NA,TRBV5-1,TRBJ2-3,TGCGCCAGCAGCTTGGCTAGCGGGGGGGCGACAGATACGCAGTATTTT,CASSLASGGATDTQYF
TRBD2,once,TRBV11-2,TRBJ2-7,TGTGCCAGCAGGCGGGGGTTTTATGAGCAGTACTTC,CASRRGFYEQYF
NA,NA,TRBV7-3,TRBJ2-2,TGTGCCAGCAGCTTACCGGGGACCGGGGAGCTGTTTTTT,CASSLPGTGELFF
NA,NA,TRBV10-2,TRBJ2-3,TGCGCCAGCAGTTTACAGGGTAGTTTAGATACGCAGTATTTT,CASSLQGSLDTQYF
TRBD1,NA,TRBV5-1,TRBJ1-4,TGCGCCAGCAGCCAAAGACAGGGTAATGAAAAACTGTTTTTT,CASSQRQGNEKLFF
NA,NA,TRBV4-1,TRBJ2-3,TGCGCCAGCAGCCAAGAAGGAGGACGGGGAGCAGATACGCAGTATTTT,CASSQEGGRGADTQYF